Sequencing of this T cell receptor beta chain was carried out in a study of blood T cell repertoires in COVID-19. On the study more broadly: Samples came from the United States, Italy and Spain, spanning acute and convalescent COVID-19. T cells, B-cell-depleted T cells, or PBMCs supplied cDNA or gDNA.

Germline assignment: CDR1 SGHVS and CDR2 FQNEAQ. CDR3 length equals 11 residues. V was pared by 4 bases and J by 9 bases, with 7 bases between. In the source study's methods: How many nucleated cells were present was estimated from reference gene primer amplification. The table came from immunoSEQ multiplex PCR; TCRdb's copy has only in-frame clones and leaves some out. For V, J and clone size, that table is used; D and trimming come from the DNA. The data show 250,000 or so clones, 70% to 90% seen once. The chain combines TRBV7-8 with TRBJ1-5; perhaps TRBD1 as D (5 bases). This receptor was taken from a woman aged 35 to 49 who had recovered from COVID-19. The material sequenced was peripheral blood. CDR3 in amino acids: CASSSGGPQHF. CDR3 in DNA: TGTGCCAGCAGCTCGGGGGGGCCCCAGCATTTT.